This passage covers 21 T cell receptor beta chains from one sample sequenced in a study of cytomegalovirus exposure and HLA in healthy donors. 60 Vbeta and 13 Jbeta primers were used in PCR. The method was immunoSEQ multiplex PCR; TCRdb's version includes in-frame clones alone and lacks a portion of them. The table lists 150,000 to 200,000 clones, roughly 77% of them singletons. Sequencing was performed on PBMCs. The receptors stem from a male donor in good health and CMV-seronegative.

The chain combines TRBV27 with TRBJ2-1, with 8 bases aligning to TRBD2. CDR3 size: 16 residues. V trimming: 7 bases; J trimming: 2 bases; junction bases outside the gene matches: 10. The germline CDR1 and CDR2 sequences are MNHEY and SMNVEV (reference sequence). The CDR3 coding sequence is TGTGCCAGCACCTTTAGCGGGATCCCTCCCTACAATGAGCAGTTCTTC. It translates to CASTFSGIPPYNEQFF.

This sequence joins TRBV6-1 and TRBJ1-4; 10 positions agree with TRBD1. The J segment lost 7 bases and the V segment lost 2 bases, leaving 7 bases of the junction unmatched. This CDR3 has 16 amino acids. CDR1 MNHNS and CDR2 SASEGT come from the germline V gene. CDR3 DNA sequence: TGTGCCAGCAGTGAAAGATTGGACAGGGGGAGTGAAAAACTGTTTTTT. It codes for CASSERLDRGSEKLFF.

The CDR3 here is CASSPRASGSYEQYF. The CDR3 bases are TGTGCCAGCAGCCCCCGGGCTAGCGGTTCCTACGAGCAGTACTTC. This sequence joins TRBV7-2 and TRBJ2-7, with TRBD2 matching 7 bases. CDR1 is SGHTA and CDR2 is FQGNSA in the germline V gene. There are 15 residues in the CDR3. Trimming removed 5 bases from V and 1 base from J; junction bases left unmatched: 8.

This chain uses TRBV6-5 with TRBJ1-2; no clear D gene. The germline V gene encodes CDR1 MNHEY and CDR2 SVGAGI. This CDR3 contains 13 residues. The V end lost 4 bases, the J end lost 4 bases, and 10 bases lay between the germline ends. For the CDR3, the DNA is TGTGCCAGCAGTTCGGGAATCGGCTATGGCTACACCTTC. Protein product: CASSSGIGYGYTF.

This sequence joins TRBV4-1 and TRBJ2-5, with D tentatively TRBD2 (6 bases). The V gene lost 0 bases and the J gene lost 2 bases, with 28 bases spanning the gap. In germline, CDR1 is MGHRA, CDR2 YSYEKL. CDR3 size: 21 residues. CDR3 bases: TGCGCCAGCAGCCAAGAACTACCCTTAATTTGGCGGGGCCCTTTTCAAGAGACCCAGTACTTC. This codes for CASSQELPLIWRGPFQETQYF.

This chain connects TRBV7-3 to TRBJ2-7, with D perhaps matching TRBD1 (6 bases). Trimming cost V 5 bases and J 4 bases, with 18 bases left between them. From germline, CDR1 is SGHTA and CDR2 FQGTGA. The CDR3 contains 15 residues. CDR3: CASSPQQGPIYEQYF. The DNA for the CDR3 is TGTGCCAGCAGCCCCCAACAGGGTCCTATTTACGAGCAGTACTTC. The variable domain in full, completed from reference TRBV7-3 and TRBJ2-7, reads GAGVSQTPSNKVTEKGKYVELRCDPISGHTALYWYRQSLGQGPEFLIYFQGTGAADDSGLPNDRFFAVRPEGSVSTLKIQRTERGDSAVYLCASSPQQGPIYEQYFGPGTRLTVT.

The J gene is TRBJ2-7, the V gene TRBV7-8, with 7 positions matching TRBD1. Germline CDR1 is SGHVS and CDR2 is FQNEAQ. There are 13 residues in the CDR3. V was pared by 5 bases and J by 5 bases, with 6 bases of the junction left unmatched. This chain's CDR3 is CASSRQGWNEQYF. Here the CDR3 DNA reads TGTGCCAGCAGCAGACAGGGTTGGAACGAGCAGTACTTC.

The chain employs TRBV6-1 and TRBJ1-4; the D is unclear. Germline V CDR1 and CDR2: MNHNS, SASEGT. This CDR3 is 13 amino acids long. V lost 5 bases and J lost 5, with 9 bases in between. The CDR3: CASSRGQNEKLFF. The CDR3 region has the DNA TGTGCCAGCAGTCGCGGGCAGAATGAAAAACTGTTTTTT.

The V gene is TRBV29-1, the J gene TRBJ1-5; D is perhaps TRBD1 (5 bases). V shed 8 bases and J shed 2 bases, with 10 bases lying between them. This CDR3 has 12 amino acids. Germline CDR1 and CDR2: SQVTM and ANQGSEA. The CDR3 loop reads CSLTGGNQPQHF. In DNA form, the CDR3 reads TGCAGCTTGACGGGGGGCAATCAGCCCCAGCATTTT.

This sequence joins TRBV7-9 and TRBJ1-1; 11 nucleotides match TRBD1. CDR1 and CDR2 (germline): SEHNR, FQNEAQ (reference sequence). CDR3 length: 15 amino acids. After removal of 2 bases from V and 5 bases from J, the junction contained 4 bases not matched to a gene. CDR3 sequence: CASSLLGTGGTEAFF. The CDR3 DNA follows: TGTGCCAGCAGCTTATTGGGGACAGGGGGGACTGAAGCTTTCTTT.

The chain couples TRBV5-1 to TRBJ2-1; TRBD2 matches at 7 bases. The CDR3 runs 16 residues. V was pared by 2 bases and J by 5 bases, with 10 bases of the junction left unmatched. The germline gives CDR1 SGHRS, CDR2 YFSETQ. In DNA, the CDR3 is TGCGCCAGCAGCTTAGTTGGCGGGAGTCGCGACAATGAGCAGTTCTTC. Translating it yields CASSLVGGSRDNEQFF.

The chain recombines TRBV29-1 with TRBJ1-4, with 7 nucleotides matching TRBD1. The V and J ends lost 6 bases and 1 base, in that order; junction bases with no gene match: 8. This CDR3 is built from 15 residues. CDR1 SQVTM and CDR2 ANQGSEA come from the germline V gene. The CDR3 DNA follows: TGCAGCGTCGGGATAGGGGGCGTAACTAATGAAAAACTGTTTTTT. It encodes CSVGIGGVTNEKLFF.

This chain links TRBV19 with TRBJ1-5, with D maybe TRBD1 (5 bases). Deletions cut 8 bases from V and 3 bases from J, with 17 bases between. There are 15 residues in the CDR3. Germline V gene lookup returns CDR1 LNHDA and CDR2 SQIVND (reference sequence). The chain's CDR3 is CASRQGSVDNQPQHF. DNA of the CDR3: TGTGCCAGTCGTCAGGGATCAGTGGACAATCAGCCCCAGCATTTT.

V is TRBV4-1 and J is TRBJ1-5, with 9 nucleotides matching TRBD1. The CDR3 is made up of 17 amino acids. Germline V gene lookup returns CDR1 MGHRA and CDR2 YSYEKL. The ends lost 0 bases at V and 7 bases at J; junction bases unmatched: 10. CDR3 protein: CASSQEGLGTGSQPQHF. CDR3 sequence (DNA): TGCGCCAGCAGCCAAGAGGGACTCGGGACAGGGAGCCAGCCCCAGCATTTT.

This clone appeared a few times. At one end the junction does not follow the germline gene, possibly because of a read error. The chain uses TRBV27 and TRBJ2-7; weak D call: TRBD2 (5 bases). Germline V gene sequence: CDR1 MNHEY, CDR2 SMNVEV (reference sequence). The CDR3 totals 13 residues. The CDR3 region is CSMRVPTAYEQYF. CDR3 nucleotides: TGCTCTATGAGGGTGCCCACCGCCTACGAGCAGTACTTC.

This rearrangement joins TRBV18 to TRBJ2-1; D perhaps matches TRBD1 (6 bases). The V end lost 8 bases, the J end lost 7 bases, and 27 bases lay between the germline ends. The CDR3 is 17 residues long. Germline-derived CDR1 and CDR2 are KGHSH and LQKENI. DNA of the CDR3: TGTGCCAGCAGCCGACAGGAACCCTTGAGTGCGTGGAATGAGCAGTTCTTC. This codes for CASSRQEPLSAWNEQFF.

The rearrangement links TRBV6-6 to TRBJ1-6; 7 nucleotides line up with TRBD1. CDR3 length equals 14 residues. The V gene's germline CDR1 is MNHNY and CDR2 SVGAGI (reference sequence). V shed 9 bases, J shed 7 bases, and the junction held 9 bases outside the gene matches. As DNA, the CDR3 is TGTGCCAGTCTCTTCGGGACAGCCAATTCACCCCTCCACTTT. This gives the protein CASLFGTANSPLHF.

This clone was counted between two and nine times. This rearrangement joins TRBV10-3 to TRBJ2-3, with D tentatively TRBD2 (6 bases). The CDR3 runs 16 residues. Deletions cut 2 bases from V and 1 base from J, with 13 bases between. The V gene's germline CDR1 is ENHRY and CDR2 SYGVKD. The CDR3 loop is CAISERGGEGTDTQYF. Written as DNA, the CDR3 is TGTGCCATCAGTGAGAGGGGCGGGGAGGGCACAGATACGCAGTATTTT.

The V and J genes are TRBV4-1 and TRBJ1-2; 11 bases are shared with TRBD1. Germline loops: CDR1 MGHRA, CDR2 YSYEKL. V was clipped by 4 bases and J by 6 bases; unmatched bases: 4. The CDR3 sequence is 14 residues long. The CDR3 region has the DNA TGCGCCAGCAGCCTGGGACAGGGGGACGATGGCTACACCTTC. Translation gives CASSLGQGDDGYTF.

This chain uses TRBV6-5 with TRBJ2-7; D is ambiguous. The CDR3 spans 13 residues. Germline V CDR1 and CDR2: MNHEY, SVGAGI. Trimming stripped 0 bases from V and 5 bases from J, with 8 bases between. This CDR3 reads CASSYSQVHEQYF. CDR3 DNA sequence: TGTGCCAGCAGTTACTCTCAGGTCCACGAGCAGTACTTC.

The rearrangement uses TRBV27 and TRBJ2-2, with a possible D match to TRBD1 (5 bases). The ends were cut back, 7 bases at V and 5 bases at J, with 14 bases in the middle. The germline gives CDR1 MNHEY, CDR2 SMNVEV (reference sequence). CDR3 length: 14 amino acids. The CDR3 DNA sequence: TGTGCCAGCAAGGGCAGCAGGGATACCGGGGAGCTGTTTTTT. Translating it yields CASKGSRDTGELFF.